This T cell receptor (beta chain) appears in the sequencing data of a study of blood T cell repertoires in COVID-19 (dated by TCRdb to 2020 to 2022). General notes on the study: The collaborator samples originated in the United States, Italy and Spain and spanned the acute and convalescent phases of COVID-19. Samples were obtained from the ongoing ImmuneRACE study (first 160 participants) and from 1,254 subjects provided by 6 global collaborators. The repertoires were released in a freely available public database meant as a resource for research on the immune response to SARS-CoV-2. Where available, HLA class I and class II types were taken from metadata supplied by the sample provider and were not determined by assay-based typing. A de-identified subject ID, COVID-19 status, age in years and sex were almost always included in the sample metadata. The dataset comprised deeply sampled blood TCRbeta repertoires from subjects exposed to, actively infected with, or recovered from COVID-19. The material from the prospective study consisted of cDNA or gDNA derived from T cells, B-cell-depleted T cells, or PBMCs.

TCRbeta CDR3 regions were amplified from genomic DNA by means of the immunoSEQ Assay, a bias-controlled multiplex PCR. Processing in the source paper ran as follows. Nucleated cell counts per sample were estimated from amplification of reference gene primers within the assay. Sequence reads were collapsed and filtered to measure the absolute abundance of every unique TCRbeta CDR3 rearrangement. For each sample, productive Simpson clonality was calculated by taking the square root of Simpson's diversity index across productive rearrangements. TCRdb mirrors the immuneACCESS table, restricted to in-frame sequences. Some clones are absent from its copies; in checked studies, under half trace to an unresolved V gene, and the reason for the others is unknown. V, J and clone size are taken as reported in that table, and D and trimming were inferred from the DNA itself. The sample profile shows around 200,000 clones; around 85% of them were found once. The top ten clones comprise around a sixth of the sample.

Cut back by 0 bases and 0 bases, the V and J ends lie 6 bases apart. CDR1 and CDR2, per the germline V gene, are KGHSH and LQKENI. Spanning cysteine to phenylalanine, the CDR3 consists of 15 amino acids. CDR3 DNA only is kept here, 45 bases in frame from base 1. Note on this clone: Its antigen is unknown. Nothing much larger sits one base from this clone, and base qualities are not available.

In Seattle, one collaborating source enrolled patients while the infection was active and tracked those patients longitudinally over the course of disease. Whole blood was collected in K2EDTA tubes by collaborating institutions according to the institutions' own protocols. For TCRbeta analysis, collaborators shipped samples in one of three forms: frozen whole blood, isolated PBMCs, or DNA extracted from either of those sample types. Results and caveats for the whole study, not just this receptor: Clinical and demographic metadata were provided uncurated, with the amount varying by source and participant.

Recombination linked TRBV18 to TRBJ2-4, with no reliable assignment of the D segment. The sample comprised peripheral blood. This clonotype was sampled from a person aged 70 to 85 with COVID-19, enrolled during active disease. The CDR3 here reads CASSPPSLAKNIQYF. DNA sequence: TGTGCCAGCTCACCACCTTCCTTAGCCAAAAACATTCAGTACTTC. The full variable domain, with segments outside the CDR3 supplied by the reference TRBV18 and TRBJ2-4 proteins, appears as NAGVMQNPRHLVRRRGQEARLRCSPMKGHSHVYWYRQLPEEGLKFMVYLQKENIIDESGMPKERFSAEFPKEGPSILRIQQVVRGDSAAYFCASSPPSLAKNIQYFGAGTRLSVL.